This T cell receptor (beta chain) derives from a study of T cell changes during pregnancy in multiple sclerosis. Assay used: immunoSEQ multiplex PCR; TCRdb lists only in-frame clones, some missing. The data contain roughly 38,000 clones, approximately 90% of them singletons. The receptor was isolated from a female donor with multiple sclerosis, enrolled in a pregnancy study. This specimen consisted of CD8+ T cells from peripheral blood mononuclear cells, obtained in the third trimester of pregnancy.

For the CDR3, the DNA is TGTGCCAGCAGGCCTGCTCTAAACTATGGCTACACCTTC. Protein product: CASRPALNYGYTF. V is TRBV6-5 and J is TRBJ1-2; D is unresolved. This CDR3 region has 13 residues. From germline, CDR1 is MNHEY and CDR2 SVGAGI. Trimming pared 6 bases from V and 2 bases from J, leaving 10 bases between.